One and the same sample provided the 13 T cell receptor beta chains below, sequenced in a study of T-cell reconstitution after alpha-beta-depleted transplantation in children. Preparation of the TCRbeta library was carried out with unique molecular identifiers. TCRdb reprocessed the PCR reads via MiXCR and lists one record per CDR3 protein. The sample consists of tens of thousands of distinct CDR3 sequences, around 9% of them appearing once. The sample was PBMCs, mostly from graft donor cells, taken 60 days after TCRalphabeta/CD19-depleted stem cell transplant. These receptor sequences come from a male patient under 10 years old who had a stem cell transplant for chronic granulomatous disease, so the T cells may come from the graft donor.

This chain connects TRBV20-1 to TRBJ2-1; a weak D match, TRBD2 (6 bases). Between the trimmed V and J ends, which lost 0 bases and 2 bases, there was a span of 11 bases. CDR3 size: 15 residues. Per the germline V gene, CDR1 is DFQATT and CDR2 is SNEGSKA (reference sequence). This CDR3 is CSARDLGGTYNEQFF. DNA of the CDR3: TGCAGTGCTAGAGATCTTGGCGGGACCTACAATGAGCAGTTCTTC.

This clonotype was observed many times. This chain connects TRBV28 to TRBJ1-5; D not resolved. V lost 11 bases to trimming and J lost 2 bases, with 7 bases between them. The V gene's germline CDR1 is MDHEN and CDR2 SYDVKM. The CDR3 sequence is 11 residues long. The CDR3 DNA reads TGTGCCCATGGGGGCAATCAGCCCCAGCATTTT. This encodes CAHGGNQPQHF.

This clonotype was counted many times. The chain employs TRBV2 and TRBJ1-5; TRBD1 matches at 9 bases. V shed 9 bases and J 7 bases; nucleotides not matched to a gene: 10. The CDR3 sequence is 14 residues long. CDR1 and CDR2 from the germline V gene are SNHLY and FYNNEI. The CDR3 spells CARRTGGWSQPQHF. The CDR3 DNA reads TGTGCCAGACGTACAGGGGGCTGGTCACAGCCCCAGCATTTT. The full variable domain, in which reference TRBV2 and TRBJ1-5 provide the parts outside the CDR3, is EPEVTQTPSHQVTQMGQEVILRCVPISNHLYFYWYRQILGQKVEFLVSFYNNEISEKSEIFDDQFSVERPDGSNFTLKIRSTKLEDSAMYFCARRTGGWSQPQHFGDGTRLSIL.

On this clonotype: This may come from a read error, since a much larger clone is one base off. The J gene is TRBJ2-5, the V gene TRBV27, with a weak D call TRBD2 (5 bases). The CDR3 totals 12 residues. V lost 6 bases, J lost 7 bases, and 12 bases lay in between. CDR1 and CDR2 from the germline V gene are MNHEY and SMNVEV (reference sequence). CDR3 sequence: CASRDSWGTQYF. The CDR3 region has the DNA TGTGCCAGCAGGGACTCCTGGGGGACCCAGTACTTC.

This clonotype occurred many times. J is TRBJ2-4 and V is TRBV28; D unresolved. V gave up 4 bases and J gave up 8 bases, with 15 bases separating them. CDR1 is MDHEN and CDR2 is SYDVKM in the germline V gene. The CDR3 is made up of 14 amino acids. For the CDR3, the DNA is TGTGCCAGCAGTTATGGGGAACTTGTAGACATTCAGTACTTC. Its translation is CASSYGELVDIQYF.

By share of the sample, this clonotype is medium-sized. The rearrangement uses TRBV20-1 and TRBJ1-2; no clear D gene. The germline V and J ends were trimmed by 4 bases and 5 bases, with 14 bases remaining between them. CDR3 length: 13 amino acids. Germline V gene data show CDR1 as DFQATT and CDR2 as SNEGSKA (reference sequence). The DNA of the CDR3 is TGCAGTGCTACTAATCCGACTGATTATGGCTACACCTTC. The encoded protein is CSATNPTDYGYTF.

Many counts were recorded for this clonotype. CDR3 in DNA: TGTGCCAGCAGTCTTGGACAGGGTACTGAAGCTTTCTTT. It translates to CASSLGQGTEAFF. The chain joins TRBV6-1 to TRBJ1-1, with 8 bases identical to TRBD1. The V gene end was trimmed by 5 bases and the J gene end by 5 bases; junction bases not matched to a gene: 4. The CDR3 is 13 residues long. Germline V lookup: CDR1 MNHNS, CDR2 SASEGT.

This clonotype was detected ten times or more. The J gene is TRBJ2-3, the V gene TRBV4-3, with D perhaps matching TRBD1 or TRBD2 (5 bases each). This CDR3 comprises 13 residues. The germline CDR1 and CDR2 sequences are LGHNA and YSLEER. Trimming took off 3 bases at V and 2 bases at J, with 6 bases between the two ends. The CDR3 coding sequence is TGCGCCAGCAGCCATGGGACCACAGATACGCAGTATTTT. Amino acids: CASSHGTTDTQYF.

The table lists this clonotype with many counts. The rearrangement links TRBV20-1 to TRBJ2-3; D remains unclear. V lost 0 bases, J lost 2 bases, and 12 bases lay in between. Germline values: CDR1 DFQATT, CDR2 SNEGSKA (reference sequence). The CDR3 is made up of 15 amino acids. The CDR3 region is CSARDLASNTDTQYF. The DNA for the CDR3 is TGCAGTGCTAGAGATTTAGCCAGTAACACAGATACGCAGTATTTT.

As concerns this clonotype: A much larger clonotype is one base distant, so this may be a read error. The chain links TRBV13 to TRBJ2-7, with TRBD2 matching 11 bases. The germline V gene has CDR1 PRHDT and CDR2 FYEKMQ (reference sequence). The CDR3 has 16 residues. The CDR3 here is CASSLAGTSGSYVQYF. As DNA, the CDR3 is TGTGCCAGCAGCTTGGCCGGGACTAGCGGCTCCTACGTGCAGTACTTC.

The sample holds many counts of this clonotype. The genes are TRBV2 and TRBJ2-2; 11 bases are shared with TRBD2. The CDR3 runs to 16 residues. Trimming at V came to 6 bases and at J to 6 bases, leaving 9 bases not matched to a gene. Germline lookup yields CDR1 SNHLY and CDR2 FYNNEI. CDR3 sequence: CASSAPGLAAAGELFF. The CDR3 region has the DNA TGTGCCAGCAGCGCACCGGGACTAGCGGCGGCCGGGGAGCTGTTTTTT.

At least ten counts were recorded for this clonotype. The chain uses TRBV27 and TRBJ1-1; 10 bases line up with TRBD1. Per germline, CDR1 MNHEY and CDR2 SMNVEV (reference sequence). With 8 bases clipped from V and 5 bases from J, the junction kept 20 bases outside the gene matches. This CDR3 has 18 residues. CDR3 region: CASVKTRQGALRGTEAFF. CDR3 nucleotide sequence: TGTGCCAGCGTGAAGACGAGACAGGGGGCGCTTAGAGGGACTGAAGCTTTCTTT.

This clonotype was observed at least ten times. V usage is TRBV4-3 and J usage is TRBJ2-7; 7 nucleotides align to TRBD2. V shed 0 bases and J 3 bases; nucleotides not matched to a gene: 5. The CDR3 is made up of 15 amino acids. CDR1 is LGHNA, CDR2 YSLEER, per germline. CDR3 sequence reads: CASSQEYGRLYEQYF. The CDR3 nucleotides read TGCGCCAGCAGCCAAGAATACGGGAGGCTCTACGAGCAGTACTTC.